Listed below are T cell receptor beta chains from one sample, sequenced in a study of identical twins. From the 5' RACE reads, TCRdb called clonotypes with MiXCR, one entry per CDR3 protein. The sample carries a few hundred thousand distinct CDR3 sequences, 9.6% recorded once. These sequences were also reported in another study, on yellow fever vaccine responses in identical twins.

Sequencing was carried out using PBMCs. The receptors originated from a woman in her late teens or twenties in good health. Each CDR3 is given with its conserved first and last residue. The D gene is left open where the match is weak.

.,TRBV20-1,TRBJ2-5,13,CSARDTRGETQYF
.,TRBV6-1,TRBJ2-3,15,CASIGEPGAQDTQYF
.,TRBV7-7,TRBJ2-5,15,CASPAWGSGQETQYF
TRBD2,TRBV9,TRBJ2-2,19,CASSSALAGGPSGTGELFF
.,TRBV27,TRBJ2-7,14,CASSLSSGTAGQYF
TRBD2,TRBV6-2/TRBV6-3,TRBJ2-7,15,CASTRGGTKVYEQYF
TRBD2,TRBV28,TRBJ2-5,14,CASRGSGGRETQYF
.,TRBV20-1,TRBJ1-1,12,CSAKLTVTEAFF
.,TRBV7-9,TRBJ2-7,16,CASSLVSGGSSYEQYF
TRBD2,TRBV20-1,TRBJ2-3,15,CSATGLASSTDTQYF
TRBD2,TRBV12-3/TRBV12-4,TRBJ2-1,17,CASSSIRIAGADNEQFF
.,TRBV5-1,TRBJ1-1,13,CASSVGMNTEAFF
TRBD1,TRBV28,TRBJ2-7,15,CASSTQGTARYEQYF
.,TRBV10-3,TRBJ2-1,12,CAISHSIGEQFF
TRBD1,TRBV7-2,TRBJ2-3,15,CASRQRGTGGDTQYF
.,TRBV2,TRBJ2-3,15,CASTDLPGNTDTQYF
.,TRBV5-1,TRBJ1-2,12,CASRQGNYGYTF
.,TRBV14,TRBJ2-3,14,CASTSQSYTDTQYF
.,TRBV20-1,TRBJ2-7,14,CSARDHASPSVQYF
TRBD2,TRBV5-5,TRBJ2-3,16,CASSGLLAAATDTQYF
TRBD1,TRBV6-5,TRBJ2-7,15,CASSYTRTGDYEQYF